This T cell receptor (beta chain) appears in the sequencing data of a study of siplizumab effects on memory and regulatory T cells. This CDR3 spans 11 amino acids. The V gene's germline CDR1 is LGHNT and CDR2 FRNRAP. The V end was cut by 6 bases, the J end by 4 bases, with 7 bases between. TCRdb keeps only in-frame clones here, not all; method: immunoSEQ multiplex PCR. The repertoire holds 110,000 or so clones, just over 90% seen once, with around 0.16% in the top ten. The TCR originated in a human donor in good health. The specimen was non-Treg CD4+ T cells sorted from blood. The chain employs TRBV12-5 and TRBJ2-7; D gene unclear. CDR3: CASGRSYEQYF. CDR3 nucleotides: TGTGCTAGTGGCCGCTCATACGAGCAGTACTTC.